The text below deals with one T cell receptor beta chain. The source of the sample is a study of blood T cell repertoires in COVID-19. The V end lost 2 bases, the J end lost 6 bases, and 14 bases lay between the germline ends. Germline CDR1 is LGHDT and CDR2 is YNNKEL (reference sequence). CDR3 length: 16 amino acids. In the original analysis: Estimation of nucleated cell counts was performed using reference gene primer amplification. This table comes from immunoSEQ multiplex PCR, and its TCRdb copy is limited to in-frame clones, with some not included. V and J calls plus clone size are reproduced from that table; the DNA served to infer D and trimming. The table includes around 270,000 clones, around 86% detected once.

Sequencing used peripheral blood. This receptor was obtained from a woman in her sixties with COVID-19, enrolled during active disease. The chain employs TRBV3-1 (or the pseudogene TRBV3-2) and TRBJ1-6; TRBD1 is a possible D gene (6 bases). The DNA of the CDR3 is TGTGCCAGCAGCCAAACCGGGACATCGCCTAATTCACCCCTCCACTTT. Encoded protein: CASSQTGTSPNSPLHF.